This T cell receptor (beta chain) was sequenced for a study of cytomegalovirus exposure and HLA in healthy donors. Study-level findings and limits: Roughly even sequencing depth across donors was the assumption behind the presence/absence analyses. Donors belonging to an Asian-associated ancestry cluster reportedly showed fewer N-insertions in productive TCRs than the 666-donor mean, according to what a later analysis found. Testing in vitro showed a few CMV-associated chains specific for CMV antigens. Later genetic work tied a missense DCLRE1C variant to beta-chain V and J trimming.

The germline CDR1 and CDR2 sequences are SGHVS and FQNEAQ. This CDR3 region has 16 residues. With V trimmed by 5 bases and J by 2 bases, 9 bases remained unmatched. Both 60 Vbeta primers and 13 Jbeta primers went into the PCR. The assay was immunoSEQ multiplex PCR, and TCRdb's table has in-frame clones only and misses some. The sample contains 76,000 or so clones, over 60% of which appear only once. Remarks on this clone: The antigen remains unidentified.

The sample taken for sequencing was PBMCs. The clonotype was recovered from a woman in her thirties or forties in good health and CMV-seropositive. The V and J genes are TRBV7-8 and TRBJ2-7, with TRBD1 identical over 10 bases. CDR3 sequence: CASSQTGTGVAYEQYF. The CDR3 nucleotides read TGTGCCAGCAGCCAAACCGGGACAGGGGTGGCCTACGAGCAGTACTTC.